This T cell receptor (beta chain) was sequenced for a study of identical twins. Study results and caveats: In drawing conclusions, the study used cross-sectional statistical analysis and did not follow the same donors. Low generation-probability sequences were in excess among twin-shared out-of-frame alpha sequences.

V lost 5 bases, J lost 2 bases, and 5 bases stayed unmatched. The CDR3 runs 14 residues. The germline V gene encodes CDR1 MDHEN and CDR2 SYDVKM. With regard to this clonotype: As yet, its antigen is unknown.

A template switching step contributed a universal primer site, while unique molecular identifiers were present in the cDNA. Using its own MiXCR run on the 5' RACE reads, TCRdb lists one record per CDR3 protein. The sample lists some 900,000 distinct CDR3 sequences, 9% to 15% occurring once. The sample also formed part of further work on yellow fever vaccine responses in identical twins. That study reports: It has been reported that, in twins, the vaccine T cell response seemed partly convergent and partly personalized.

The receptor's source is a woman in her late teens or twenties in good health. The material sequenced was PBMCs. The V gene is TRBV28, the J gene TRBJ2-7, with 8 bases identical to TRBD1. CDR3 loop: CASSDRGPPYEQYF. In nucleotides, the CDR3 is TGTGCCAGCAGTGACAGGGGCCCTCCCTACGAGCAGTACTTC.